These 30 T cell receptor beta chains came from one sample sequenced in a study of T cells in Graves' hyperthyroidism and ophthalmopathy. From RNA transcripts, TCR beta CDR3 regions were amplified. TCR CDR3 underwent first-round RT-PCR with the HTBI primer set. TCRdb re-called the multiplex PCR reads through MiXCR, storing one row per CDR3 protein. The sample contains about 360,000 distinct CDR3 sequences, about 13% of which appear only once. Sequencing used blood. These receptors originate from a man in his thirties or forties with Graves' hyperthyroidism that later progressed to Graves' ophthalmopathy.

On this clonotype itself: With a much larger clone just one base away, this may be a read error. The chain links TRBV28 to TRBJ2-7; D tentatively fits TRBD1 or TRBD2 (5 bases each). Germline V gene lookup returns CDR1 MDHEN and CDR2 SYDVKM. There are 12 residues in the CDR3. Trimming removed 1 base at V and 9 bases at J, with 10 bases between. Written as DNA, the CDR3 is TGTGCCAGCAGTTTATCCGGGACCGTGCAGTACTTC. Its translation is CASSLSGTVQYF.

This clonotype was counted at least ten times. The junction departs from the called germline gene at one end, perhaps through a read error. The chain carries TRBV11-2 and TRBJ2-5; maybe TRBD1 (6 bases). CDR1 is SGHAT and CDR2 is FQNNGV in the germline V gene. The CDR3 is 15 residues long. Here the CDR3 DNA reads TGTGCCAGCACCTTATTGGGGGCGACGGTGGAGACCCAGTACTTC. It yields the protein CASTLLGATVETQYF.

The sample holds a few counts of this clonotype. V and J are TRBV6-1 and TRBJ2-7; 11 bases map to TRBD1. The length of the CDR3 is 16 residues. V dropped 0 bases and J dropped 3; count of bases not matched to a gene: 4. Germline V gene lookup returns CDR1 MNHNS and CDR2 SASEGT. The CDR3 DNA is TGTGCCAGCAGTGAAGCCGGGACAGGGGGACTCTACGAGCAGTACTTC. Amino acid sequence: CASSEAGTGGLYEQYF.

The V and J genes are TRBV18 and TRBJ1-1, with unresolved D. Trimming removed 3 bases at V and 0 bases at J, with 8 bases between. The CDR3 is 14 residues long. Germline V gives CDR1 KGHSH, CDR2 LQKENI. The CDR3 nucleotides are TGTGCCAGCTCACCCCCTAGTCTGAACACTGAAGCTTTCTTT. The encoded protein is CASSPPSLNTEAFF.

This clonotype has ten or more counts. The genes are TRBV20-1 and TRBJ2-1; no clear D. The CDR3 sequence is 9 residues long. Germline-derived CDR1 and CDR2 are DFQATT and SNEGSKA (reference sequence). The V gene lost 8 bases and the J gene lost 8 bases, with 7 bases spanning the gap. In DNA, the CDR3 is TGCAGTACCAGCGATGAGCAGTTCTTC. The encoded protein is CSTSDEQFF.

The sample holds many counts of this clonotype. The chain recombines TRBV2 with TRBJ2-3; 10 positions match TRBD2. This CDR3 has 14 residues. The V segment lost 9 bases and the J segment 9 bases; nucleotides outside the gene matches: 12. The germline CDR1 and CDR2 sequences are SNHLY and FYNNEI. CDR3 DNA sequence: TGTGCCAGTTTTACTAGCGGGGTTTATGAGACGCAGTATTTT. Translating gives CASFTSGVYETQYF.

This clonotype was counted at least ten times. V and J are TRBV20-1 and TRBJ2-7, with 9 bases fitting TRBD1. The germline V gene has CDR1 DFQATT and CDR2 SNEGSKA (reference sequence). Trimming took 5 bases from V and 5 from J; bases not matched to a gene: 4. The CDR3 has 12 residues. The chain's CDR3 is CSAVWDRDEQYF. The CDR3 DNA follows: TGCAGTGCTGTTTGGGACAGGGACGAGCAGTACTTC.

This clonotype was observed many times. The chain links TRBV18 to TRBJ2-7, with D unclear. V dropped 2 bases and J dropped 2 bases, with 13 bases sitting between them. This CDR3 has 15 amino acids. CDR1 and CDR2 from the germline V gene are KGHSH and LQKENI. CDR3 residues: CASSPGSRGAYEQYF. DNA of the CDR3: TGTGCCAGCTCACCAGGATCTCGCGGCGCCTACGAGCAGTACTTC.

There are a few counts of this clonotype. J is TRBJ2-1 and V is TRBV30; D remains unclear. Germline-derived CDR1 and CDR2 are GTSNPN and SVGIG (reference sequence). Trimming left V 5 bases short and J 4 bases short, with 12 bases between. The CDR3 is 13 residues long. The CDR3, as DNA: TGTGCCTGGGACGGAGATCCTTACAATGAGCAGTTCTTC. It specifies CAWDGDPYNEQFF.

This clonotype was seen ten or more times. This rearrangement joins TRBV6-1 to TRBJ2-4, with D perhaps matching TRBD1 or TRBD2 (5 bases each). The CDR3 is 17 amino acids. The germline gives CDR1 MNHNS, CDR2 SASEGT. With 9 bases removed from V and 0 bases from J, the gap between germline ends came to 21 bases. The CDR3 DNA sequence: TGTGCCAGGGAACCCCACGGGACGGCTAAAGCCAAAAACATTCAGTACTTC. Encoded protein: CAREPHGTAKAKNIQYF.

The table lists this clonotype with a few counts. The chain couples TRBV24-1 to TRBJ1-6; D unclear. Germline CDR1 KGHDR, CDR2 SFDVKD. The V end was cut by 5 bases, the J end by 10 bases, with 11 bases between. This CDR3 has 13 amino acids. The CDR3: CATSGYPKSPLHF. In nucleotides, the CDR3 is TGTGCCACCAGTGGGTACCCAAAGTCACCCCTCCACTTT.

This clonotype was observed a handful of times. The rearrangement uses TRBV5-1 and TRBJ2-3; TRBD2 matches at 11 bases. Germline V lookup: CDR1 SGHRS, CDR2 YFSETQ. The CDR3 runs to 15 residues. With V trimmed by 0 bases and J by 4 bases, 1 base remained unmatched. The CDR3 reads CASSLVAGGPDTQYF. The CDR3 DNA is TGCGCCAGCAGCTTGGTAGCGGGGGGGCCAGATACGCAGTATTTT.

This clonotype was seen ten or more times. This chain uses TRBV5-1 with TRBJ2-1, with TRBD1 matching 7 bases. Germline V gene lookup returns CDR1 SGHRS and CDR2 YFSETQ. V dropped 4 bases and J dropped 7; count of bases not matched to a gene: 5. There are 13 residues in the CDR3. The CDR3: CASSLQGWNEQFF. The CDR3 DNA is TGCGCCAGCAGCCTACAGGGGTGGAATGAGCAGTTCTTC.

Many counts were recorded for this clonotype. The CDR3 here is CASRGLGSETQYF. DNA of the CDR3: TGTGCCAGCAGGGGACTAGGATCCGAGACCCAGTACTTC. J is TRBJ2-5 and V is TRBV27; the match to TRBD2 covers 8 bases. The CDR3 length is 13 residues. V dropped 6 bases and J dropped 5; count of bases not matched to a gene: 5. Germline V lookup: CDR1 MNHEY, CDR2 SMNVEV (reference sequence).

This clonotype has just a few counts. The V gene is TRBV19, the J gene TRBJ2-2, with D perhaps given as TRBD1 or TRBD2 (5 bases each). This CDR3 comprises 15 residues. CDR1 is LNHDA and CDR2 is SQIVND in the germline V gene (reference sequence). V dropped 3 bases and J dropped 5 bases, with 13 bases sitting between them. The CDR3 region is CASSIRDVRTGELFF. CDR3 DNA sequence: TGTGCCAGTAGTATTCGGGACGTCCGAACCGGGGAGCTGTTTTTT.

This clonotype appeared many times. This chain connects TRBV20-1 to TRBJ1-2; D possibly corresponds to TRBD1 (5 bases). The CDR3 covers 14 residues. V gave up 8 bases and J gave up 8 bases, with 24 bases separating them. Looked up from germline, CDR1 is DFQATT and CDR2 is SNEGSKA (reference sequence). As DNA, the CDR3 is TGCAGTCTTTCAACCCGGGGCCAGGGCAGGGGCTACACCTTC. Translation: CSLSTRGQGRGYTF.

A remark on this clonotype: One end of the junction varies from germline; a read error may be responsible. The genes are TRBV6-2 or TRBV6-3 and TRBJ1-2; 9 bases map to TRBD1. From germline, CDR1 is MNHEY and CDR2 SVGEGT. The CDR3 spans 15 residues. CDR3 sequence: CASSSRQGGNYGHTF. The DNA for the CDR3 is TGTGCCAGCAGTTCGAGACAGGGGGGGAACTATGGCCACACCTTC.

The gene calls are TRBV9 and TRBJ2-1; 12 positions match TRBD2. CDR1 SGDLS and CDR2 YYNGEE come from the germline V gene. The CDR3 length is 14 residues. After removal of 0 bases from V and 12 bases from J, the junction contained 4 bases not matched to a gene. This chain's CDR3 is CASSVELAGGGQFF. In DNA form, the CDR3 reads TGTGCCAGCAGCGTAGAACTAGCGGGGGGTGGGCAGTTCTTC.

This clonotype has a count of ten or more. The V gene is TRBV12-3 or TRBV12-4, the J gene TRBJ1-1; D gene uncertain. CDR3 length: 13 amino acids. The V end lost 7 bases, the J end lost 1 base, and 10 bases lay between the germline ends. CDR3 amino acids: CASILGWNTEAFF. As DNA, the CDR3 is TGTGCCAGCATCCTCGGTTGGAACACTGAAGCTTTCTTT.

Concerning this clonotype: This may be a read error: a much more frequent sequence differs by one nucleotide. The CDR3 coding sequence is TGCAGGGCTAGAGAAGGACAGGGGAGTGGGACCCAGTACTTC. This codes for CRAREGQGSGTQYF. V gene TRBV20-1 combines with J gene TRBJ2-5; 9 bases agree with TRBD1. The CDR3 has 14 residues. Per the germline V gene, CDR1 is DFQATT and CDR2 is SNEGSKA (reference sequence).

This clonotype was picked up a small number of times. The chain has TRBV24-1 and TRBJ2-5; TRBD1 matches at 10 bases. The CDR3 is 16 amino acids. The V gene end was trimmed by 3 bases and the J gene end by 5 bases; junction bases not matched to a gene: 8. CDR1 and CDR2 (germline): KGHDR, SFDVKD. The CDR3 DNA follows: TGTGCCACCAGTGATGGGACAGGGGTGGGGAGCGAGACCCAGTACTTC. Translating it yields CATSDGTGVGSETQYF.

This clonotype was recorded many times. The chain uses TRBV30 and TRBJ1-1, with unresolved D. CDR1 is GTSNPN and CDR2 is SVGIG in the germline V gene (reference sequence). There are 13 residues in the CDR3. Trimming shortened V by 3 bases and J by 2 bases, and 10 bases separated the two germline ends. CDR3 sequence reads: CAWRLGPNTEAFF. Written as DNA, the CDR3 is TGTGCCTGGAGACTGGGTCCTAACACTGAAGCTTTCTTT.

The chain has TRBV12-5 and TRBJ2-6; D is possibly TRBD2 (6 bases). V was trimmed by 0 bases and J by 2 bases, leaving 8 bases between them. Germline V CDR1 and CDR2: LGHNT, FRNRAP. CDR3 length: 16 residues. In DNA form, the CDR3 reads TGTGCTAGTGGTTTGGTACGCGGGGCTGGGGCCAACGTCCTGACTTTC. Protein: CASGLVRGAGANVLTF.

This clonotype was seen a handful of times. The chain has TRBV10-3 and TRBJ2-5; 11 bases are a match to TRBD1. The CDR3 is 15 residues long. V gave up 6 bases and J gave up 4 bases; unmatched junction bases: 7. Germline assignment: CDR1 ENHRY and CDR2 SYGVKD. The CDR3 region has the DNA TGTGCCATCAGCTCGGGACAGGGGGAGAGAGAGACCCAGTACTTC. Residues: CAISSGQGERETQYF.

This clonotype was detected ten times or more. The chain recombines TRBV28 with TRBJ1-5, with a possible D match to TRBD1 (6 bases). Trimming took off 6 bases at V and 6 bases at J, with 9 bases between the two ends. Germline lookup yields CDR1 MDHEN and CDR2 SYDVKM. This CDR3 is 12 amino acids long. CDR3 region: CASREGGQPQHF. CDR3 nucleotide sequence: TGTGCCAGCAGGGAAGGGGGTCAGCCCCAGCATTTT.

This clonotype was seen a handful of times. The chain employs TRBV6-6 and TRBJ2-7; possibly TRBD1 or TRBD2 for D (5 bases each). Between the trimmed V and J ends, which lost 0 bases and 9 bases, there was a span of 15 bases. The germline V gene has CDR1 MNHNY and CDR2 SVGAGI (reference sequence). This CDR3 contains 14 residues. CDR3 nucleotide sequence: TGTGCCAGCAGTTACTCGGGGACGAGTTATGGGCAGTACTTC. This translates into CASSYSGTSYGQYF.

The sample holds many counts of this clonotype. The chain joins TRBV20-1 to TRBJ1-5; D is ambiguous. Per germline, CDR1 DFQATT and CDR2 SNEGSKA (reference sequence). This CDR3 is built from 13 residues. Between the trimmed V and J ends, which lost 7 bases and 0 bases, there was a span of 10 bases. The CDR3 reads CSVIPHSNQPQHF. For the CDR3, the DNA is TGCAGTGTCATTCCCCATAGCAATCAGCCCCAGCATTTT.

The chain employs TRBV5-1 and TRBJ2-2; unclear D gene. V shed 6 bases and J shed 4 bases, with 16 bases lying between them. Germline-derived CDR1 and CDR2 are SGHRS and YFSETQ. The CDR3 is made up of 15 amino acids. CDR3 nucleotides: TGCGCCAGCACCCTGGGGAACTCTATCACCGGGGAGCTGTTTTTT. Amino acids: CASTLGNSITGELFF.

The chain carries TRBV4-1 and TRBJ1-6, with D hard to call. The germline V and J ends were trimmed by 0 bases and 1 base, with 7 bases remaining between them. CDR3 length equals 16 residues. Germline V gives CDR1 MGHRA, CDR2 YSYEKL. This CDR3 reads CASSQESVSYNSPLHF. DNA for the CDR3: TGCGCCAGCAGCCAAGAAAGTGTGTCCTATAATTCACCCCTCCACTTT.

In this sample, this clonotype turned up many times. This chain joins TRBV20-1 and TRBJ1-5; a possible D gene is TRBD1 (5 bases). The CDR3 covers 12 residues. Looked up from germline, CDR1 is DFQATT and CDR2 is SNEGSKA (reference sequence). Trimming shortened V by 6 bases and J by 5 bases, and 11 bases separated the two germline ends. In nucleotides, the CDR3 is TGCAGTGCGAAGAGAGGGGATCAGCCCCAGCATTTT. Its translation: CSAKRGDQPQHF.